Described below is a single T cell receptor beta chain sequence and its context. This clone was seen more than once but under ten times. No antigen is known for it. No base-level quality is on record; no much larger clone is a single base apart. This entry belongs to a study of blood T cell repertoires in COVID-19 (TCRdb year 2020). In terms of the full investigation: Samples covering the acute and convalescent phases of COVID-19 were provided by collaborators in the United States, Italy and Spain. The prospective study material was composed of cDNA or gDNA derived from T cells, B-cell-depleted T cells, or PBMCs. Deeply sampled blood TCRbeta repertoires from subjects exposed to, actively infected with, or recovered from COVID-19 were included in the dataset. The repertoires were made available in a free public database intended to serve as a resource for research on the immune response to SARS-CoV-2. Samples came from the ongoing ImmuneRACE study (first 160 participants) plus 1,254 subjects from 6 global collaborators. Sample metadata almost always included a de-identified subject ID, COVID-19 status, age in years and sex. Where HLA class I and class II types were available, the types were taken from metadata supplied by the sample provider, not from assay-based typing. What the study reported, not specific to this receptor: How much clinical and demographic metadata was included differed by source and by participant, and the metadata was provided uncurated.

V and J are truncated by 0 bases and 0 bases respectively, leaving an intervening sequence of 12 bases. Reading the germline V gene gives CDR1 KGHSH and CDR2 LQKENI. Inclusive of the bounding cysteine and phenylalanine, the CDR3 is 17 residues long. Only CDR3 DNA remains: 51 bases, in frame from the first base. Collaborating institutions collected whole blood in K2EDTA tubes following their own protocols. For TCRbeta analysis, collaborators shipped samples in one of three forms: frozen whole blood, isolated PBMCs, or DNA extracted from either of those sample types. TCRbeta CDR3 regions were amplified from genomic DNA using the immunoSEQ Assay, a bias-controlled multiplex PCR. As for the authors' bioinformatics: The number of nucleated cells in each sample was estimated from the amplification of reference gene primers within the assay. To quantify the absolute abundance of each unique TCRbeta CDR3 rearrangement, sequence reads were collapsed and filtered. For each sample, productive Simpson clonality was calculated as the square root of Simpson's diversity index across productive rearrangements. Here the immuneACCESS table is served through TCRdb, limited to in-frame sequences with V and J called. Missing clones are a known gap in these copies; in checked studies unresolved V genes cover under half, and the rest lacks a known reason. From that table come the V and J calls and clone size; the DNA was used to work out D and trimming. For this sample the table gives 210,000 or so clones, of which around 80% were detected only once. The ten top clones hold more than 9% of the sample.

The receptor comes from a woman aged 80 or over with acute or convalescent COVID-19. This sequence uses TRBV18 and TRBJ1-3, with the D gene not clear enough to name. The sample taken for sequencing was peripheral blood. The CDR3 reads CASSPPRTGNSGNTIYF. The DNA sequence is given as TGTGCCAGCTCACCACCCAGAACGGGGAACTCTGGAAACACCATATATTTT.